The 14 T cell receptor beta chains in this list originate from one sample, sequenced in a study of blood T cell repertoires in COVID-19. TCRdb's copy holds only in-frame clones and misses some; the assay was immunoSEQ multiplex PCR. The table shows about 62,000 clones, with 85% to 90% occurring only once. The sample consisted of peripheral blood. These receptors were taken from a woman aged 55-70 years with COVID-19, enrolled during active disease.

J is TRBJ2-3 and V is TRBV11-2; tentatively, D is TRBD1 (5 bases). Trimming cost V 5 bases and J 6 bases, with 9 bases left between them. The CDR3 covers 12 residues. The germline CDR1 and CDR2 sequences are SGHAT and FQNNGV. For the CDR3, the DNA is TGTGCCAGCAGCGTAGGGGCGGATACGCAGTATTTT. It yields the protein CASSVGADTQYF.

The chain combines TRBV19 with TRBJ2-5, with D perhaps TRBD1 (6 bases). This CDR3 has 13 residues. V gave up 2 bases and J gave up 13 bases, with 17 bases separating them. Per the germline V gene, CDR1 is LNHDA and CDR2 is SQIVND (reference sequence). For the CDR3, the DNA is TGTGCCAGTAGTATAAGCCCGGACAGTCCGGCGTACTTC. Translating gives CASSISPDSPAYF. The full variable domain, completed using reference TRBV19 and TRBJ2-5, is DGGITQSPKYLFRKEGQNVTLSCEQNLNHDAMYWYRQDPGQGLRLIYYSQIVNDFQKGDIAEGYSVSREKKESFPLTVTSAQKNPTAFYLCASSISPDSPAYFGPGTRLLVL.

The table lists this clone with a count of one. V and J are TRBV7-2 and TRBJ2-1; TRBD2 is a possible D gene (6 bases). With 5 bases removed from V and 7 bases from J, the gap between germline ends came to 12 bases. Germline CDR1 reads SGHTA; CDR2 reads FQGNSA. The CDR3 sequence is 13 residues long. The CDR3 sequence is CASSPDYKNEQFF. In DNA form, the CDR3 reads TGTGCCAGCAGCCCGGACTATAAGAATGAGCAGTTCTTC.

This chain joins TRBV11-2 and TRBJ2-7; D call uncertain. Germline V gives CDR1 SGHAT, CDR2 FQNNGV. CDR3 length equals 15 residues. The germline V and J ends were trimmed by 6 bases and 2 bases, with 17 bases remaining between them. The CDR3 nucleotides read TGTGCCAGCAGTTCAACTACTGTGGGTGCCTACGAGCAGTACTTC. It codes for CASSSTTVGAYEQYF. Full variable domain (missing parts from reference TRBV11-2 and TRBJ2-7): EAGVAQSPRYKIIEKRQSVAFWCNPISGHATLYWYQQILGQGPKLLIQFQNNGVVDDSQLPKDRFSAERLKGVDSTLKIQPAKLEDSAVYLCASSSTTVGAYEQYFGPGTRLTVT.

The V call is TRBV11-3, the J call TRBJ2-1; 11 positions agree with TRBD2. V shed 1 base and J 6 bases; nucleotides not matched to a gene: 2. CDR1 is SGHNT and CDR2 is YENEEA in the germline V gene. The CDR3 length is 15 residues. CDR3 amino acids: CASSLVGTSGNEQFF. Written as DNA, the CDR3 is TGTGCCAGCAGCTTAGTGGGGACTAGCGGCAATGAGCAGTTCTTC.

The CDR3 is CAWSVREGRPGNTIYF. The CDR3 DNA follows: TGTGCCTGGAGTGTACGGGAGGGGAGGCCTGGAAACACCATATATTTT. The V call is TRBV30, the J call TRBJ1-3; perhaps TRBD1 as D (5 bases). With 0 bases removed from V and 2 bases from J, the gap between germline ends came to 14 bases. The germline CDR1 and CDR2 sequences are GTSNPN and SVGIG (reference sequence). The CDR3 covers 16 residues.

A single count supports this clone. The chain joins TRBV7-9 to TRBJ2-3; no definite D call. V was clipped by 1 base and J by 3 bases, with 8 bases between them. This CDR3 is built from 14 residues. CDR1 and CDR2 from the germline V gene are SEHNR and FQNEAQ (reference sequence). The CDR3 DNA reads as TGTGCCAGCAGCTTAGAACAGAAAACAGATACGCAGTATTTT. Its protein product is CASSLEQKTDTQYF.

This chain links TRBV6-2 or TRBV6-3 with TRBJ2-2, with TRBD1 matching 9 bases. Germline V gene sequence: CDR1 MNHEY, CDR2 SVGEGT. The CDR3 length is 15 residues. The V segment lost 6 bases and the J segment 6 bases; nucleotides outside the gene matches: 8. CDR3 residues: CASSNGGQGSGELFF. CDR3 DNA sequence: TGTGCCAGCAGCAACGGGGGACAGGGATCCGGGGAGCTGTTTTTT.

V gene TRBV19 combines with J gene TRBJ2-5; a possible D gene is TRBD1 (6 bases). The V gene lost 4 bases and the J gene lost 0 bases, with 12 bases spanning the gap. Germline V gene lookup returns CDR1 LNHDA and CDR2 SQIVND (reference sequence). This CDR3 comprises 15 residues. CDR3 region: CASSRGQMYQETQYF. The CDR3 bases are TGTGCCAGTAGTAGGGGACAAATGTACCAAGAGACCCAGTACTTC.

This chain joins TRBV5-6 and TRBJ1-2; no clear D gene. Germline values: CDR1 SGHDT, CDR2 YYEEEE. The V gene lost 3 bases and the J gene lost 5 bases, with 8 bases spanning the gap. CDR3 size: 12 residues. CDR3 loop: CASSSSGYGYTF. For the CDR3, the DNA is TGTGCCAGCAGCTCTAGTGGGTATGGCTACACCTTC.

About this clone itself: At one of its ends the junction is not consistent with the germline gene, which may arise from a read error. CDR3 DNA sequence: TGCGCCAGTAGCTCAAACAGGGTGGCTGGAAACACCATATATTTT. Translating gives CASSSNRVAGNTIYF. The rearrangement uses TRBV5-1 and TRBJ1-3; weak D call: TRBD1 (6 bases). The CDR3 sequence is 15 residues long. Germline assignment: CDR1 SGHRS and CDR2 YFSETQ.

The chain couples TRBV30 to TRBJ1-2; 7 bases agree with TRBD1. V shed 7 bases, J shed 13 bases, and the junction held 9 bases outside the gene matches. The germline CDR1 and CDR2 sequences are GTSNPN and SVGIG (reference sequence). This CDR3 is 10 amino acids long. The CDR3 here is CAFRQGVFTF. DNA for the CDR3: TGTGCCTTCCGACAGGGCGTGTTCACCTTC.

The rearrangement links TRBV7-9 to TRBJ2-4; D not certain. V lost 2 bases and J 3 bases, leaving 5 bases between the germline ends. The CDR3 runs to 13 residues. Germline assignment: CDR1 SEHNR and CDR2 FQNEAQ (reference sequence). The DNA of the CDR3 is TGTGCCAGCAGCTTACCACACAAAAACATTCAGTACTTC. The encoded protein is CASSLPHKNIQYF.

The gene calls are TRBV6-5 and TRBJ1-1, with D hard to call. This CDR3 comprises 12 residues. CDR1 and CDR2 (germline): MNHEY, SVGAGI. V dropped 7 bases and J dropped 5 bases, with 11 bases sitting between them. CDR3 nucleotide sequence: TGTGCCAGCACCCTCGACAAAACTGAAGCTTTCTTT. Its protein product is CASTLDKTEAFF.